This TCR beta chain was identified in a study of T-cell memory formation after mild COVID-19. Findings of the study overall: Clones that contracted clustered mainly in CM and EM if CD4+ and in EMRA if CD8+. CD4/CD8 balance characterized clones contracting day 15 to 85, and CD4+ skew characterized later expanders.

Comments on this clonotype: Its antigen remains unidentified.

The 5'RACE method, run with constant-segment primers, produced TCR alpha and TCR beta cDNA libraries (carrying sample barcodes and UMIs). TCRdb independently ran MiXCR on the 5' RACE reads; one entry per CDR3 protein. The table lists about 620,000 distinct CDR3 sequences, around 17% of them singletons. CDR1 and CDR2 from the germline V gene are LNHDA and SQIVND (reference sequence). CDR3 length equals 15 residues. Trimming removed 5 bases from V and 2 bases from J; junction bases left unmatched: 3. The chain couples TRBV19 to TRBJ1-6; 7 bases match TRBD1. The receptor was isolated from an adult woman who had mild COVID-19 (a few samples of this study predate the infection). Cell type and time point are not known. The sample taken for sequencing was PBMCs or a T cell subset sorted from them (not recorded which). The CDR3 protein is CASSPQGTYNSPLHF. CDR3 DNA sequence: TGTGCCAGTAGTCCACAGGGGACCTATAATTCACCCCTCCACTTT.